Described below is a single T cell receptor (beta chain) sequence and its context. The germline gives CDR1 LNHDA, CDR2 SQIVND (reference sequence). The V gene lost 10 bases and the J gene lost 1 base, with 7 bases spanning the gap. CDR3 length: 11 residues. Followed longitudinally, the Seattle patients had been enrolled during active infection. These data are taken from a study of blood T cell repertoires in COVID-19. Study information: COVID-19 samples collected from the United States, Italy and Spain covered acute and convalescent phases. PBMCs, B-cell-depleted T cells, or T cells provided the cDNA or gDNA that made up the material.

Authors' data handling: Nucleated cell number was recorded as an estimate derived from reference gene primer amplification. TCRdb's copy holds only in-frame clones and misses some; the assay was immunoSEQ multiplex PCR. V, J and clone size derive from that table, while D and trimming were established from the DNA sequence. The sample carries 200,000 to 250,000 clones, roughly 85% recorded once. The rearrangement joins TRBV19 to TRBJ1-2; no reliable D call. What was sequenced was peripheral blood. The TCR originated in an older woman with COVID-19, enrolled during active disease. CDR3 amino acids: CATQFNYGYTF. DNA for the CDR3: TGTGCCACCCAATTTAACTATGGCTACACCTTC.